This TCR beta chain stems from a study of T cells in Graves' hyperthyroidism and ophthalmopathy (dated by TCRdb to between 2018 and 2020). A note on the overall study: Peripheral blood samples were taken at initial diagnosis, before any treatment was given. After blood sampling, hyperthyroidism patients were treated with methimazole at a starting dose of 30 mg daily, and ophthalmopathy patients were treated with high-dose intravenous methylprednisolone. Thyroid tissue and blood T-cell repertoires from six Graves' hyperthyroidism patients were also compared in the study. An independent validation cohort of under 20 hyperthyroidism patients and more than 15 patients who later progressed to ophthalmopathy tested prospective prediction of ophthalmopathy. The approximately 98 discovery patients were randomly divided into training and test sets at a 7:3 ratio. The paper reports TCR Vbeta CDR3 sequencing of approximately 140 peripheral blood samples: around 45 ophthalmopathy, some 80 hyperthyroidism and around 17 progressor patients. To identify distinguishing TCR V-J signatures, a discovery cohort of 90 to 100 patients was used, comprising 43 with Graves' ophthalmopathy and around 60 with stable Graves' hyperthyroidism. Study-level results and caveats: During validation, the model predicted progression to ophthalmopathy a median of roughly six months ahead of onset, with just under 71% sensitivity and around 73% specificity. A 13 V-J signature model separated ophthalmopathy from stable hyperthyroidism, with around 91% sensitivity and roughly 81% specificity in cross-validation and 80%/75% in testing. No statistical method was used to set the sample size in advance, and investigators knew the group allocation. Most expanded thyroid clonotypes (frequency above 0.001) were also detected in blood, suggesting blood repertoires may reflect thyroid immune responses.

The CDR3 measures 14 amino acids from cysteine to phenylalanine. Only the CDR3 region is kept as DNA, spanning 42 bases read in frame from base 1. After removal of 5 bases from V and 7 bases from J, the junction retains 5 bases not matched to a gene. The germline V gene provides CDR1 KGHSH and CDR2 LQKENI. This clonotype came up many times. This clone's antigen is unknown. Base qualities were left out, and no much larger clone turns up one base away. Stable Graves' hyperthyroidism was defined as the absence of progression to ophthalmopathy over 18 months of follow-up. The hyperthyroidism patients were between 18 and 65 years old and newly diagnosed, with a disease duration of less than 2 months. Any patient with an uncontrolled infection, another autoimmune disease, pregnancy or lactation was excluded. Diagnoses were based on clinical symptoms, serum thyroxine and TRAb, thyroid ultrasound and orbital computed tomography. PBMCs were separated from roughly 10 ml of fresh peripheral blood using Ficoll-Paque density gradient centrifugation. Trizol reagent was used to extract total RNA, and RNA quality was then checked on an Agilent 2100 Bioanalyzer.

Amplification of TCR beta CDR3 regions was carried out from RNA transcripts. A first-round RT-PCR of the TCR CDR3 used the HTBI primer set with the Qiagen OneStep RT-PCR kit. The libraries were constructed in a second round of multiplex PCR and then size-selected and purified. Paired-end sequencing of the libraries was performed with 100 bp reads on an Illumina HiSeq2000. The study's own analysis went as follows. SOAPnuke was used to process the raw data, throwing out any read that contained adapters or uncalled bases, had a mean Phred below 15, or lacked an exact constant-primer or identifier match. COPE v1.2.5 was used to merge the high-quality paired reads, and each unique nucleotide sequence was defined as a clonotype. MiTCR v1.1 was used to align clonotypes to the IMGT TRBV, TRBD and TRBJ reference segments. The analysis included only V-J combinations with a frequency above 0.0001, which together covered 98% to 99.2% of the repertoires. The TCS score was defined as F50 (clonal expansion) divided by E x V (chaos), with BLOSUM62-based TCRdist calculated between CDR3 peptides within each V-J. Welch's t-statistics and random forest reduced fewer than 550 V-J features to fewer than 15, which were used in a naive Bayes classifier (R e1071). Through fastp at Q25 and MiXCR, TCRdb rebuilt clones from the public reads, retaining in-frame beta chains. Here each entry gathers all rows of one CDR3 protein and keeps the most common genes and DNA. The V and J calls follow TCRdb's processing rather than the paper's. The sample has more than 650,000 distinct CDR3 sequences on record, around 13% of them singletons. The top ten constitute around 9.6% of the sample.

This clonotype was obtained from a young woman with Graves' hyperthyroidism. The sequencing input was blood. The sequence joins TRBV18 to TRBJ2-1; 10 middle bases align to TRBD1. CDR3 region: CASSSGQGMNEQFF. In nucleotide form, the sequence is TGTGCCAGCTCATCGGGACAGGGGATGAATGAGCAGTTCTTC.